The present T cell receptor beta chain was sequenced within a study of blood T cells in healthy people across ages. Study-wide findings and caveats: Age brought a roughly linear fall in TCR beta diversity measured per million T cells.

In the case of this clonotype: Its matching antigen is unknown.

Primed by a sample-barcoded 5' primer and a J-beta primer mix, a second PCR proceeded for about 6 to 11 cycles. In TCRdb, the 5' RACE reads were re-called with MiXCR into one record per CDR3 protein. The repertoire has about 1.1 million distinct CDR3 sequences, roughly two fifths of them found once; the top ten carry about an eighth. CDR3 size: 16 residues. Germline V gene sequence: CDR1 MNHEY, CDR2 SMNVEV (reference sequence). The ends lost 5 bases at V and 2 bases at J; junction bases unmatched: 7. The V and J genes are TRBV27 and TRBJ2-5, with 11 bases matching TRBD1. The sequencing sample was made of blood. The sequence was collected from a man in his late teens or twenties in good health. The chain's CDR3 is CASSRLWDRGQETQYF. The CDR3 bases are TGTGCCAGCAGTCGACTTTGGGACAGGGGGCAAGAGACCCAGTACTTC.